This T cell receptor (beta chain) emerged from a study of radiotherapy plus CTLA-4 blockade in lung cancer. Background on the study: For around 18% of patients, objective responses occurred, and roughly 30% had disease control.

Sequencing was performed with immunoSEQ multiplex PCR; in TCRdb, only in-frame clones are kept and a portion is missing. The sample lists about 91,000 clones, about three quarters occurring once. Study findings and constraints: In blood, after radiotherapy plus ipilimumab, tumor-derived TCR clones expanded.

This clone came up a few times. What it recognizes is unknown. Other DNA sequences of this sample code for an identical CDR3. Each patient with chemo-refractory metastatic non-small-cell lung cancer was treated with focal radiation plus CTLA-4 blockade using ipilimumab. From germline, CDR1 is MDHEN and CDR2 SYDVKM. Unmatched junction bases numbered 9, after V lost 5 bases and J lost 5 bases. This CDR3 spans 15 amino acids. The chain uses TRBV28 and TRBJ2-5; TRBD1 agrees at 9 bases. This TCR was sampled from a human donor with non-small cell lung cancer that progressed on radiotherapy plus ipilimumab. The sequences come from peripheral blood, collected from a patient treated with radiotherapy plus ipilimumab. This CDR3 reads CASSPPGQGRETQYF. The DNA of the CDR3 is TGTGCCAGCAGTCCCCCGGGACAGGGTCGGGAGACCCAGTACTTC.